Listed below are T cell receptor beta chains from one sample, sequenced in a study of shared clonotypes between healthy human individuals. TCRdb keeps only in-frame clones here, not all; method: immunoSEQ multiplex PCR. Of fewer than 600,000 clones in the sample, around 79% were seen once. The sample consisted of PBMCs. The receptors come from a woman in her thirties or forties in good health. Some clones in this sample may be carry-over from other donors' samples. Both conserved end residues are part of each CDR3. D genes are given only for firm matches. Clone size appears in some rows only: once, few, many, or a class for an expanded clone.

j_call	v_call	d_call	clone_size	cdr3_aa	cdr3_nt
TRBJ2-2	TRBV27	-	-	CASRKAGQVAGELFF	TGTGCCAGCAGAAAAGCGGGACAGGTTGCCGGGGAGCTGTTTTTT
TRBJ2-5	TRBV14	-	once	CASSQDSRRETQYF	TGTGCCAGCAGCCAAGACTCCCGACGGGAGACCCAGTACTTC
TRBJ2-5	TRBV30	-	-	CAWSVRQETQYF	TGTGCCTGGAGTGTCAGGCAAGAGACCCAGTACTTC
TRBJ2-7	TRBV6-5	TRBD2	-	CASSREGTSVYEQYF	TGTGCCAGCAGCCGAGAGGGGACTAGCGTCTACGAGCAGTACTTC
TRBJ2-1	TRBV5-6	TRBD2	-	CASSLSIAGFREFF	TGTGCCAGCAGCTTAAGTATAGCGGGATTTCGCGAGTTCTTC
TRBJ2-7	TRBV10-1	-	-	CAGTGTVGGYEQYF	TGCGCCGGCACAGGGACGGTTGGGGGCTACGAGCAGTACTTC
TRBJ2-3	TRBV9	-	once	CASTQGASSLPDTQYF	TGTGCCAGCACACAGGGAGCCAGTTCTCTCCCAGATACGCAGTATTTT
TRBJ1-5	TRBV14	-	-	CASSQYSNQPQHF	TGTGCCAGCAGCCAATATAGCAATCAGCCCCAGCATTTT
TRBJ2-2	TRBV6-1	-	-	CASRETGTGELFF	TGTGCCAGCAGGGAAACAGGGACCGGGGAGCTGTTTTTT
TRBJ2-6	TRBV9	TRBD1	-	CASSAGTGGSGANVLTF	TGTGCCAGCAGCGCCGGGACAGGGGGCTCAGGGGCCAACGTCCTGACTTTC
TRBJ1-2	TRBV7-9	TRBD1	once	CASSSTTGIDYGYTF	TGTGCCAGCAGCTCAACGACAGGGATCGACTATGGCTACACCTTC
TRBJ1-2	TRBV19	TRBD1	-	CASSKAAPTGDGYGYTF	TGTGCCAGTAGTAAGGCCGCCCCCACAGGGGACGGGTATGGCTACACCTTC
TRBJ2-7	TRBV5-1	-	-	CASSLSEFYEQYF	TGCGCCAGCAGCTTATCTGAGTTCTACGAGCAGTACTTC
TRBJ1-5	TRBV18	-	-	CASSPGDDQPQHF	TGTGCCAGCTCACCCGGGGATGATCAGCCCCAGCATTTT
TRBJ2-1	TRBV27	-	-	CASSLWPSSVGNEQFF	TGTGCCAGCAGTTTATGGCCATCTAGTGTGGGCAATGAGCAGTTCTTC
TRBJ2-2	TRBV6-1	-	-	CASSFSGGGTGELFF	TGTGCCAGCAGTTTTAGCGGAGGAGGGACCGGGGAGCTGTTTTTT
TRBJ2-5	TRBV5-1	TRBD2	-	CASSFGAGVKDQETQYF	TGCGCCAGCAGCTTTGGAGCGGGAGTGAAGGATCAAGAGACCCAGTACTTC
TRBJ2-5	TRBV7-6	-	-	CASSIGVGETQYF	TGTGCCAGCAGCATAGGGGTTGGGGAGACCCAGTACTTC
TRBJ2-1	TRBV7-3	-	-	CASSLSPGDEQFF	TGTGCCAGCAGCTTAAGCCCAGGGGATGAGCAGTTCTTC
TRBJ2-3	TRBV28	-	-	CASSGRGADTQYF	TGTGCCAGCAGCGGAAGGGGGGCAGATACGCAGTATTTT
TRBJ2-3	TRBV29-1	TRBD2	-	CSGFGEGGSTDTQYF	TGCAGCGGCTTCGGGGAGGGAGGATCCACAGATACGCAGTATTTT
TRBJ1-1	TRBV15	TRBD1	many	CATSRGTGYFTEAFF	TGTGCCACCAGCAGAGGGACAGGGTATTTCACTGAAGCTTTCTTT
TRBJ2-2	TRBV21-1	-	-	CASSNGDRVAGELFF	TGTGCCAGCAGCAATGGGGACAGGGTTGCTGGGGAGCTGTTTTTT
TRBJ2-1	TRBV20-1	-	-	CSARGLGPQFF	TGCAGTGCTAGAGGGTTAGGCCCCCAGTTCTTC
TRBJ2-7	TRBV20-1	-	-	CSARGAREQYF	TGCAGTGCTAGAGGGGCCAGGGAGCAGTACTTC
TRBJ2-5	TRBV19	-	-	CASGQHPRTLEETQYF	TGTGCCAGTGGTCAACATCCCAGAACCCTGGAGGAGACCCAGTACTTC
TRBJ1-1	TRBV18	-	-	CASSPPTLGTLRTEAFF	TGTGCCAGCTCACCACCGACCCTAGGGACGCTAAGGACTGAAGCTTTCTTT
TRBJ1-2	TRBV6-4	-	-	CASRRGEDYGYTF	TGTGCCAGCAGGAGGGGCGAGGACTATGGCTACACCTTC
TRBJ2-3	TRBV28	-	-	CASCLADTSTDTQYF	TGTGCCAGCTGTTTAGCGGATACTAGCACAGATACGCAGTATTTT
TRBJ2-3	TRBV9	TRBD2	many	CASSVDPYLAGSTDTQYF	TGTGCCAGCAGCGTAGACCCGTATCTAGCGGGAAGCACAGATACGCAGTATTTT
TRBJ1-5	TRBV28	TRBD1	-	CASMETGVGRPQHF	TGTGCCAGCATGGAGACAGGGGTAGGACGGCCCCAGCATTTT
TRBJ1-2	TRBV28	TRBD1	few	CASSPLTGEFGYTF	TGTGCCAGCAGTCCGCTGACAGGGGAGTTTGGCTACACCTTC
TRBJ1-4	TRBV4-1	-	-	CASRQTGFSYEKLFF	TGCGCCAGCAGACAAACAGGGTTCTCGTATGAAAAACTGTTTTTT
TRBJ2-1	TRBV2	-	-	CASSELNNEQFF	TGTGCCAGCAGTGAACTCAACAATGAGCAGTTCTTC
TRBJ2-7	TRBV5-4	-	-	CASSLDSREQYF	TGTGCCAGCAGCTTGGATTCGCGGGAGCAGTACTTC
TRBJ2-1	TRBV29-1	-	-	CSVEGLANEQFF	TGCAGCGTTGAAGGGCTAGCTAATGAGCAGTTCTTC
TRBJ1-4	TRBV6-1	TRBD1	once	CASRTRGQGYEKLFF	TGTGCCAGCAGGACTCGTGGACAGGGTTATGAAAAACTGTTTTTT
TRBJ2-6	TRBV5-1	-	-	CASSFGRPSGANVLTF	TGCGCCAGCAGCTTTGGCAGGCCCTCTGGGGCCAACGTCCTGACTTTC
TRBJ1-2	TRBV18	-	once	CASSQLSSAANYGYTF	TGTGCCAGCTCACAGCTGAGCAGCGCGGCTAACTATGGCTACACCTTC
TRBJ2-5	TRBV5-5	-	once	CASSSTVETQYF	TGTGCCAGCAGCTCGACAGTGGAGACCCAGTACTTC
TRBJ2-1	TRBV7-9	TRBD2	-	CASSPTGGSSYNEQFF	TGTGCCAGCAGCCCCACGGGCGGGAGCTCCTACAATGAGCAGTTCTTC
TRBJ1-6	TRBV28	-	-	CASRLSDSPLHF	TGTGCCAGCAGATTGTCCGATTCACCCCTCCACTTT
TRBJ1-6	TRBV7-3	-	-	CASSRLGEGASPLHF	TGTGCCAGCAGCCGCCTCGGGGAAGGGGCATCACCCCTCCACTTT
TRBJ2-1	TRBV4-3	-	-	CASSQDFYNEQFF	TGCGCCAGCAGCCAAGATTTCTACAATGAGCAGTTCTTC
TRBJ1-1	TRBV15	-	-	CATSRDEGPGTEAFF	TGTGCCACCAGCAGAGATGAGGGGCCGGGGACTGAAGCTTTCTTT
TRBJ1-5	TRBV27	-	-	CASSLRGAGQPQHF	TGTGCCAGCAGTTTACGGGGGGCTGGGCAGCCCCAGCATTTT
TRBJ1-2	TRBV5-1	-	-	CASSPKQGSGGYTF	TGCGCCAGCAGCCCGAAACAGGGATCAGGAGGCTACACCTTC
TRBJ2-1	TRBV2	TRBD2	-	CASRFRSGIPNEQFF	TGTGCCAGCAGATTCAGAAGCGGGATCCCAAATGAGCAGTTCTTC
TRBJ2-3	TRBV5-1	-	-	CASSLDTDTQYF	TGCGCCAGCAGCTTAGACACAGATACGCAGTATTTT
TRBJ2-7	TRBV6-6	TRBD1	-	CASSYNRQGTEQYF	TGTGCCAGCAGTTACAACCGACAGGGGACAGAGCAGTACTTC
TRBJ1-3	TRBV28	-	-	CASRGEGSGNTIYF	TGTGCCAGCAGGGGGGAAGGCTCAGGAAACACCATATATTTT
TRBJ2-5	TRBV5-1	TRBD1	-	CASGHGQGSGETQYF	TGCGCCAGCGGCCACGGACAGGGGTCGGGGGAGACCCAGTACTTC
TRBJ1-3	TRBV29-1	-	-	CSVGVGNTIYF	TGCAGCGTGGGAGTAGGAAACACCATATATTTT
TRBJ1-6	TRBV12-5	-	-	CASGLVPREDSPLHF	TGTGCTAGTGGTTTGGTACCTCGAGAGGATTCACCCCTCCACTTT
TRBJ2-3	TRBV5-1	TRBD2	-	CASSFRGLAGAEPSTDTQYF	TGCGCCAGCAGCTTTAGGGGACTAGCGGGTGCAGAACCTAGCACAGATACGCAGTATTTT
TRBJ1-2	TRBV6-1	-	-	CASSEANGARGYTF	TGTGCCAGCAGTGAAGCGAACGGGGCGCGGGGCTACACCTTC
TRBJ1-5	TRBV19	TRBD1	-	CASSITGGRQPQHF	TGTGCCAGTAGTATCACAGGGGGCAGGCAGCCCCAGCATTTT
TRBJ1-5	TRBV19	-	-	CASRGQINQPQHF	TGTGCCAGTCGAGGACAGATAAATCAGCCCCAGCATTTT
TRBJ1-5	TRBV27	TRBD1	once	CASSPMTGGSHQPQHF	TGTGCCAGCAGTCCGATGACAGGGGGTAGTCATCAGCCCCAGCATTTT